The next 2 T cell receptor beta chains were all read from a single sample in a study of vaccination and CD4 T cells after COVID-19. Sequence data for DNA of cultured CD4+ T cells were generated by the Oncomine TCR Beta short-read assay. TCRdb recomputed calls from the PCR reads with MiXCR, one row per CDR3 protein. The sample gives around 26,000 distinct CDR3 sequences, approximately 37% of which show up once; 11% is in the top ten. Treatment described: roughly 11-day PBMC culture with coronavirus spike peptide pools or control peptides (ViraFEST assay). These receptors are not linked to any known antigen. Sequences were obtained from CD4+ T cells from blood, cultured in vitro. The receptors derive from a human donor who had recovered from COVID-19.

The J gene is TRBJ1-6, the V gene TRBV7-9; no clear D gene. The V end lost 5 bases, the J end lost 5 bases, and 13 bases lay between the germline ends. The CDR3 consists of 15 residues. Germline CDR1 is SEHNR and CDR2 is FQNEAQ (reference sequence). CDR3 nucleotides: TGTGCCAGCAGCACCAGGACGGTGGATAATTCACCCCTCCACTTT. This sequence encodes CASSTRTVDNSPLHF.

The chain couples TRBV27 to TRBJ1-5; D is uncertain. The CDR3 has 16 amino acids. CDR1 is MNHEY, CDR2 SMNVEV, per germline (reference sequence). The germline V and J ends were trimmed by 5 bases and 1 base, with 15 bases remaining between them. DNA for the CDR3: TGTGCCAGCAGTCCGGACCGGTTAGGGAGCAATCAGCCCCAGCATTTT. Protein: CASSPDRLGSNQPQHF.